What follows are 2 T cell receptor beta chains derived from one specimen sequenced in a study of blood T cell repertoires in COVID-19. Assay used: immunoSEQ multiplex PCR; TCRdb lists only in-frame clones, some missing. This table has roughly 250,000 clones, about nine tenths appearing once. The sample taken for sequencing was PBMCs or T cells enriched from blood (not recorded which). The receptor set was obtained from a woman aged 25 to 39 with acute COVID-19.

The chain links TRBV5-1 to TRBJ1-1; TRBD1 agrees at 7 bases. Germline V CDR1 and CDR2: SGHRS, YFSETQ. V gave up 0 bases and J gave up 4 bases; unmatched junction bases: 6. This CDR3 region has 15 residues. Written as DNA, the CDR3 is TGCGCCAGCAGCTTGGTGACAGGGAAGGGCACTGAAGCTTTCTTT. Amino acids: CASSLVTGKGTEAFF.

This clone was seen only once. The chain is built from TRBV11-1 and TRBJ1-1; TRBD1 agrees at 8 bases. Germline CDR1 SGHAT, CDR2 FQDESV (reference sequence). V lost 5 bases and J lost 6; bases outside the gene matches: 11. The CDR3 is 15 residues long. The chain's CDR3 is CASSGGDRFVAEAFF. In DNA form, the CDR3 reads TGTGCCAGCAGCGGGGGGGACAGGTTCGTTGCTGAAGCTTTCTTT.